This T cell receptor (beta chain) was documented in a study of post-analysis software for immune sequencing data. General study points: Co-batched samples clustered tightly together by F measure. Five TRBV segments occurring more often in patients than controls included TRBV5-6, TRBV5-1 and TRBV20-1. Significantly decreased normalized Chao1 diversity was recorded for multiple sclerosis patients relative to controls.

Trimming pared 4 bases from V and 3 bases from J, leaving 11 bases between. CDR3 size: 14 residues. Germline V gene data show CDR1 as SGHTA and CDR2 as FQGNSA. With respect to this clonotype: Its antigen is as yet unknown.

Prepared libraries of TCR beta cDNA carried unique molecular identifiers. Roughly 0.5 million cDNA molecules were obtained from roughly 1 to 10 million T cells. Using its own MiXCR run on the PCR reads, TCRdb lists one record per CDR3 protein. Among about 160,000 distinct CDR3 sequences, roughly 34% were seen once, and the ten largest hold about 26%. The chain uses TRBV7-2 and TRBJ2-3; TRBD2 is a possible D gene (5 bases). The input for sequencing was blood, taken after autologous hematopoietic stem cell transplantation. The clonotype originates from a girl aged 5-17 years with multiple sclerosis. Written as DNA, the CDR3 is TGTGCCAGCAGCTCAGGAGGAAGGACAGATACGCAGTATTTT. It yields the protein CASSSGGRTDTQYF. Together with reference TRBV7-2 and TRBJ2-3, the CDR3 gives the full variable domain: GAGVSQSPSNKVTEKGKDVELRCDPISGHTALYWYRQSLGQGLEFLIYFQGNSAPDKSGLPSDRFSAERTGGSVSTLTIQRTQQEDSAVYLCASSSGGRTDTQYFGPGTRLTVL.